A single sample is the source of the 21 T cell receptor beta chains below, sequenced in a study of OX40 agonist ivuxolimab in advanced cancers. Clones were sequenced by immunoSEQ multiplex PCR, and TCRdb holds only the in-frame ones, with some missing. The sample lists 82,000 or so clones, roughly 92% seen once, with roughly 0.6% in the top ten. This material consisted of CD4+ or CD8+ T cells sorted from blood, taken in a trial of the OX40 agonist ivuxolimab. These receptor sequences come from an adult with an advanced solid tumor such as melanoma, head and neck, liver or kidney cancer.

The chain combines TRBV18 with TRBJ1-2; D remains ambiguous. There are 15 residues in the CDR3. The germline CDR1 and CDR2 sequences are KGHSH and LQKENI. V was shortened by 2 bases and J by 6 bases, with 16 bases between the two germline ends. The DNA of the CDR3 is TGTGCCAGCTCACCAGGCGAGGGCTCATACCATGGCTACACCTTC. Translating it yields CASSPGEGSYHGYTF. The variable domain in full, completed from reference TRBV18 and TRBJ1-2, reads NAGVMQNPRHLVRRRGQEARLRCSPMKGHSHVYWYRQLPEEGLKFMVYLQKENIIDESGMPKERFSAEFPKEGPSILRIQQVVRGDSAAYFCASSPGEGSYHGYTFGSGTRLTVV.

The chain links TRBV19 to TRBJ2-5; D may correspond to TRBD1 or TRBD2 (5 bases each). The V and J ends lost 4 bases and 4 bases respectively, with 16 bases between them. CDR3 length equals 15 residues. Germline CDR1 LNHDA, CDR2 SQIVND (reference sequence). The chain's CDR3 is CASSTGTSRGETQYF. DNA of the CDR3: TGTGCCAGTAGTACAGGGACCTCGAGGGGAGAGACCCAGTACTTC.

As for this clone: The sample carries other DNA sequences with the same CDR3. J is TRBJ2-3 and V is TRBV5-1; TRBD2 might be the D (6 bases). The CDR3 is 14 amino acids. V was cut by 4 bases and J by 0 bases, with 9 bases left in between. Per germline, CDR1 SGHRS and CDR2 YFSETQ. CDR3 in amino acids: CASSRAGSTDTQYF. CDR3 bases: TGCGCCAGCAGCCGGGCGGGAAGCACAGATACGCAGTATTTT.

This clone turned up a few times. J is TRBJ2-7 and V is TRBV5-1; 7 bases match TRBD2. CDR1 and CDR2 (germline): SGHRS, YFSETQ. Trimming removed 4 bases from V and 3 bases from J; junction bases left unmatched: 10. The CDR3 totals 15 residues. The CDR3 DNA sequence: TGCGCCAGCAGCCCCGGGGCGGGGGAGCTCTACGAGCAGTACTTC. It encodes CASSPGAGELYEQYF.

J is TRBJ2-5 and V is TRBV5-1; possible D gene TRBD2, 5 bases. V was pared by 0 bases and J by 3 bases, with 9 bases between. Germline V CDR1 and CDR2: SGHRS, YFSETQ. CDR3 length equals 14 residues. CDR3 nucleotides: TGCGCCAGCAGCTTGGTCTTCGGGGAAGAGACCCAGTACTTC. This codes for CASSLVFGEETQYF.

V is TRBV7-9 and J is TRBJ2-5; unclear D gene. The length of the CDR3 is 15 residues. The germline gives CDR1 SEHNR, CDR2 FQNEAQ (reference sequence). The ends were cut back, 2 bases at V and 4 bases at J, with 14 bases in the middle. CDR3 in DNA: TGTGCCAGCAGCTTACTTTCACAGTTGGGAGAGACCCAGTACTTC. Translation gives CASSLLSQLGETQYF.

The gene calls are TRBV29-1 and TRBJ1-2, with D possibly TRBD1 on 5 matching bases. V was pared by 3 bases and J by 8 bases, with 19 bases between. The CDR3 has 14 residues. CDR1 and CDR2 (germline): SQVTM, ANQGSEA. The CDR3 sequence: CSVEGRALAGGYTF. The CDR3 nucleotides are TGCAGCGTTGAGGGACGCGCCCTCGCGGGGGGCTACACCTTC.

The J gene is TRBJ1-4, the V gene TRBV30, with 7 bases matching TRBD1. The V segment lost 6 bases and the J segment 2 bases; nucleotides outside the gene matches: 6. CDR3 size: 14 residues. In germline, CDR1 is GTSNPN, CDR2 SVGIG (reference sequence). CDR3 sequence: CACRQGATNEKLFF. The CDR3 DNA reads as TGTGCCTGTCGACAGGGAGCCACTAATGAAAAACTGTTTTTT.

The rearrangement joins TRBV6-1 to TRBJ2-1; 8 nucleotides line up with TRBD1. This CDR3 spans 16 amino acids. J gave up 6 bases and V 0 bases, and 7 bases lay outside the gene matches. CDR1 is MNHNS, CDR2 SASEGT, per germline. The CDR3 bases are TGTGCCAGCAGTGAAGCATGGCAGGGGGCCTTCAATGAGCAGTTCTTC. Amino acids: CASSEAWQGAFNEQFF.

V and J are TRBV5-6 and TRBJ2-2, with D possibly TRBD2 on 6 matching bases. Trimming pared 2 bases from V and 3 bases from J, leaving 14 bases between. The CDR3 contains 16 residues. In germline, CDR1 is SGHDT, CDR2 YYEEEE. CDR3: CASSLLALRDTGELFF. CDR3 sequence (DNA): TGTGCCAGCAGCTTACTAGCTCTAAGGGACACCGGGGAGCTGTTTTTT.

The rearrangement joins TRBV9 to TRBJ1-1; D may be TRBD1 (6 bases). This CDR3 is 15 amino acids long. Germline V CDR1 and CDR2: SGDLS, YYNGEE. V was clipped by 0 bases and J by 4 bases, with 13 bases between them. CDR3 protein: CASSVGLGGSTEAFF. The CDR3 region has the DNA TGTGCCAGCAGCGTAGGTTTAGGGGGTAGCACTGAAGCTTTCTTT.

V and J are TRBV30 and TRBJ1-6; D is ambiguous. The CDR3 sequence is 17 residues long. In germline, CDR1 is GTSNPN, CDR2 SVGIG (reference sequence). V was pared by 0 bases and J by 7 bases, with 19 bases between. In DNA form, the CDR3 reads TGTGCCTGGAGTGTCCGCTTTCTCGGGGTCGAAAATTCACCCCTCCACTTT. Encoded protein: CAWSVRFLGVENSPLHF. Together with reference TRBV30 and TRBJ1-6, the CDR3 gives the full variable domain: SQTIHQWPATLVQPVGSPLSLECTVEGTSNPNLYWYRQAAGRGLQLLFYSVGIGQISSEVPQNLSASRPQDRQFILSSKKLLLSDSGFYLCAWSVRFLGVENSPLHFGNGTRLTVT.

The gene calls are TRBV5-1 and TRBJ2-1; no clear D. Germline CDR1 SGHRS, CDR2 YFSETQ. V lost 1 base, J lost 1 base, and 12 bases lay in between. CDR3 size: 16 residues. CDR3 sequence (DNA): TGCGCCAGCAGCTTGTCCCCGCGGAGATCCTACAATGAGCAGTTCTTC. This gives the protein CASSLSPRRSYNEQFF.

This chain joins TRBV30 and TRBJ1-4, with a tentative D call TRBD1 (5 bases). The V gene's germline CDR1 is GTSNPN and CDR2 SVGIG (reference sequence). The V end was cut by 1 base, the J end by 7 bases, with 7 bases between. This CDR3 region has 12 residues. CDR3 protein: CAWSGQFEKLFF. The CDR3 coding sequence is TGTGCCTGGAGTGGACAGTTTGAAAAACTGTTTTTT.

The chain uses TRBV5-1 and TRBJ2-7; 9 bases are a match to TRBD1. The J segment lost 2 bases and the V segment lost 5 bases, leaving 5 bases of the junction unmatched. This CDR3 comprises 14 residues. Germline CDR1 reads SGHRS; CDR2 reads YFSETQ. CDR3 residues: CASSPGTGTYEQYF. DNA for the CDR3: TGCGCCAGCAGTCCCGGGACAGGGACCTACGAGCAGTACTTC.

This sequence joins TRBV5-5 and TRBJ2-3; D is ambiguous. V was clipped by 0 bases and J by 5 bases, with 10 bases between them. The CDR3 totals 14 residues. Per the germline V gene, CDR1 is SGHKS and CDR2 is YYEKEE (reference sequence). As DNA, the CDR3 is TGTGCCAGCAGCTTGGCTGGCGCCAGAGATACGCAGTATTTT. This gives the protein CASSLAGARDTQYF. The full variable domain, its missing parts supplied by reference TRBV5-5 and TRBJ2-3, is DAGVTQSPTHLIKTRGQQVTLRCSPISGHKSVSWYQQVLGQGPQFIFQYYEKEERGRGNFPDRFSARQFPNYSSELNVNALLLGDSALYLCASSLAGARDTQYFGPGTRLTVL.

The V call is TRBV5-4, the J call TRBJ1-6, with D maybe TRBD1 (5 bases). V lost 0 bases and J lost 7, with 14 bases in between. In germline, CDR1 is SGHNT, CDR2 YYREEE (reference sequence). This CDR3 has 16 amino acids. For the CDR3, the DNA is TGTGCCAGCAGCTTGGGCCATAGGGGTGGAAATTCACCCCTCCACTTT. It yields the protein CASSLGHRGGNSPLHF.

The genes are TRBV29-1 and TRBJ2-1; D is ambiguous. The germline V gene encodes CDR1 SQVTM and CDR2 ANQGSEA. Trimming took off 5 bases at V and 8 bases at J, with 10 bases between the two ends. The CDR3 covers 11 residues. The CDR3 sequence: CSVSLTDEQFF. For the CDR3, the DNA is TGCAGCGTTAGTCTGACGGATGAGCAGTTCTTC.

The chain couples TRBV2 to TRBJ1-1; D is perhaps TRBD1 (6 bases). V lost 7 bases to trimming and J lost 1 base, with 13 bases between them. The CDR3 loop spans 14 amino acids. Germline V gene lookup returns CDR1 SNHLY and CDR2 FYNNEI. DNA of the CDR3: TGTGCCAGCAATCCCCTGGACAGGAACACTGAAGCTTTCTTT. Its translation: CASNPLDRNTEAFF.

A single count supports this clone. This chain joins TRBV7-2 and TRBJ1-2; the D gene is possibly TRBD1 (5 bases). Germline CDR1 SGHTA, CDR2 FQGNSA. The CDR3 runs to 15 residues. V lost 5 bases to trimming and J lost 4 bases, with 17 bases between them. The CDR3 sequence is CASSGGVSPSYGYTF. For the CDR3, the DNA is TGTGCCAGCAGCGGGGGAGTGTCCCCCTCCTATGGCTACACCTTC.

This chain uses TRBV25-1 with TRBJ2-3, with 7 positions matching TRBD2. From germline, CDR1 is MGHDK and CDR2 SYGVNS. Trimming removed 2 bases from V and 4 bases from J; junction bases left unmatched: 9. The CDR3 runs 16 residues. CDR3 coding DNA: TGTGCCAGCAGTGAAACGGGGGGAGGAAGCCCAGATACGCAGTATTTT. It encodes CASSETGGGSPDTQYF.